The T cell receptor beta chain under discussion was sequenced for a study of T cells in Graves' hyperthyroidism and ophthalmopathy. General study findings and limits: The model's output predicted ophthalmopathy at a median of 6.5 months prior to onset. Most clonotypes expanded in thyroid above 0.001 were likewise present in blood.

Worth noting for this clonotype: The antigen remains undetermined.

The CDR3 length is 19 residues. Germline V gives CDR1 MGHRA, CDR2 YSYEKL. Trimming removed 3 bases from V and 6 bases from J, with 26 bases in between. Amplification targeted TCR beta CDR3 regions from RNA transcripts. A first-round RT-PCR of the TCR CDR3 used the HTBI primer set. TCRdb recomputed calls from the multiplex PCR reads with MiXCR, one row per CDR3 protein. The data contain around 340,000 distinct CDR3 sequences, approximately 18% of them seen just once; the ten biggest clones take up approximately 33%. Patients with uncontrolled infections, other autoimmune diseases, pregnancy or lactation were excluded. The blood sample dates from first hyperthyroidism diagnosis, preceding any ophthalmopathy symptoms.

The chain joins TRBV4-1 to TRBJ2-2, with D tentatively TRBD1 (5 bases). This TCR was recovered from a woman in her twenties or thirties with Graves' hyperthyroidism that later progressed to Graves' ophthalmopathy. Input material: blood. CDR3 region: CASSHPVTTALRFAGELFF. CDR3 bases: TGCGCCAGCAGCCATCCCGTGACGACAGCACTTCGGTTTGCCGGGGAGCTGTTTTTT.